A selection of T cell receptor beta chains follows, all from one sample in a study of identical twins. TCRdb reprocessed the 5' RACE reads with MiXCR, giving one entry per CDR3 protein. The sample consists of hundreds of thousands of distinct CDR3 sequences, 6.5% to 9.5% of them appearing once. The sample was also linked to a second study, of yellow fever vaccine responses in identical twins.

The sample taken for sequencing was memory (CD45RO+) T cells sorted from blood. The receptors derive from a woman between 18 and 29 years old in good health. CDR3s include the opening cysteine and the closing phenylalanine or tryptophan. The D gene is left open where the match is weak. A clone size is listed for some rows: how often the clone was seen (once, few, many), or a class if it is expanded.

j_call | d_call | v_call | clone_size | cdr3_aa | cdr3_nt
TRBJ2-7 | TRBD2 | TRBV10-3 | many | CATLTGTSGSEQYF | TGTGCCACCTTAACCGGGACTAGCGGGAGCGAGCAGTACTTC
TRBJ2-1 | . | TRBV4-2 | many | CASSHYLGGQTYNEQFF | TGTGCCAGCAGCCACTATTTGGGGGGGCAAACCTACAATGAGCAGTTCTTC
TRBJ2-1 | . | TRBV21-1 | few | CASSKALRKPRSYNEQFF | TGTGCCAGCAGCAAAGCCCTCCGAAAACCCCGCTCCTACAATGAGCAGTTCTTC
TRBJ2-1 | TRBD1 | TRBV20-1 | few | CSAAPGTVNNEQFF | TGCAGTGCTGCCCCCGGGACAGTTAACAATGAGCAGTTCTTC
TRBJ2-1 | TRBD1 | TRBV7-4 | many | CASSRDRVNEQFF | TGTGCCAGCAGCCGGGACAGGGTCAATGAGCAGTTCTTC
TRBJ1-2 | . | TRBV11-2 | many | CASSVTGGGPYGYTF | TGTGCCAGCAGCGTGACAGGAGGGGGGCCTTATGGCTACACCTTC
TRBJ1-5 | TRBD1 | TRBV20-1 | many | CSAGRQGRSNQPQHF | TGCAGTGCTGGCCGACAGGGTAGGAGCAATCAGCCCCAGCATTTT
TRBJ2-7 | . | TRBV7-3 | many | CASSPSPGLRPYEQYF | TGTGCCAGCAGCCCTAGTCCTGGACTACGTCCCTACGAGCAGTACTTC
TRBJ2-7 | . | TRBV25-1 | few | CASSSPSEYEQYF | TGTGCCAGCAGTTCTCCCTCAGAATACGAGCAGTACTTC
TRBJ2-2 | . | TRBV27 | many | CASSFQRHGAGELFF | TGTGCCAGCAGTTTTCAAAGACATGGCGCCGGGGAGCTGTTTTTT
TRBJ1-1 | TRBD1 | TRBV4-1 | few | CASSQVWDRGLVTEAFF | TGCGCCAGCAGCCAAGTGTGGGACAGGGGGCTTGTCACTGAAGCTTTCTTT
TRBJ2-2 | . | TRBV19 | . | CASSSNSATGELFF | TGTGCCAGTAGCTCAAACTCGGCCACCGGGGAGCTGTTTTTT
TRBJ1-2 | . | TRBV3-1 | . | CASSQPPGDLYGYTF | TGTGCCAGCAGCCAACCCCCAGGGGACCTCTATGGCTACACCTTC
TRBJ1-3 | . | TRBV5-1 | many | CASRGPTGNTIYF | TGCGCCAGCAGGGGTCCAACTGGAAACACCATATATTTT
TRBJ2-5 | TRBD2 | TRBV7-8 | few | CASSPSGGWETQYF | TGTGCCAGCAGCCCATCGGGGGGGTGGGAGACCCAGTACTTC
TRBJ2-1 | . | TRBV20-1 | . | CSAREPRLMSSYNEQFF | TGCAGTGCTAGGGAGCCGCGGTTGATGAGCTCCTACAATGAGCAGTTCTTC
TRBJ1-5 | TRBD1 | TRBV9 | few | CASSVDAGGNQPQHF | TGTGCCAGCAGCGTAGACGCAGGGGGGAATCAGCCCCAGCATTTT
TRBJ1-4 | . | TRBV7-9 | many | CASSFTPFGQPPEKLFF | TGTGCCAGCAGCTTTACCCCGTTTGGACAGCCTCCTGAAAAACTGTTTTTT
TRBJ2-1 | . | TRBV4-1 | many | CASSRIAYNEQFF | TGCGCCAGCAGCCGGATTGCGTACAATGAGCAGTTCTTC
TRBJ1-5 | TRBD1 | TRBV20-1 | many | CSARPTGGRRLDNQPQHF | TGCAGTGCTAGACCGACAGGGGGCCGGCGCCTTGACAATCAGCCCCAGCATTTT
TRBJ2-3 | . | TRBV5-4 | few | CASSPDRRADTQYF | TGTGCCAGCAGTCCGGACCGGAGGGCAGATACGCAGTATTTT
TRBJ2-1 | . | TRBV5-1 | many | CASTQMGRDNRNEQFF | TGCGCCAGCACCCAAATGGGCAGGGACAATCGCAATGAGCAGTTCTTC
TRBJ2-1 | TRBD1 | TRBV11-1 | . | CASSSLKSDRALSNEQFF | TGTGCCAGCAGCTCACTCAAATCGGACAGGGCTTTGTCCAATGAGCAGTTCTTC
TRBJ1-4 | . | TRBV27 | few | CASSPGGDVEKLFF | TGTGCCAGCAGCCCCGGGGGTGATGTTGAAAAACTGTTTTTT
TRBJ2-7 | . | TRBV12-3/TRBV12-4 | many | CASNPTGSSYEQYF | TGTGCCAGCAACCCGACGGGGAGCTCCTACGAGCAGTACTTC
TRBJ1-2 | . | TRBV27 | few | CASSGGPGANYGYTF | TGTGCCAGCAGTGGGGGCCCGGGTGCTAACTATGGCTACACCTTC
TRBJ1-1 | TRBD1 | TRBV27 | few | CASSLSIWARGNTEAFF | TGTGCCAGCAGTTTATCTATATGGGCCAGGGGGAATACTGAAGCTTTCTTT
TRBJ1-1 | . | TRBV12-3/TRBV12-4 | many | CASSLRGGNTEAFF | TGTGCCAGCAGTTTGAGAGGGGGGAACACTGAAGCTTTCTTT
TRBJ1-5 | . | TRBV28 | . | CASSLAGNNQPQHF | TGTGCCAGCAGTTTAGCGGGGAACAATCAGCCCCAGCATTTT
TRBJ2-3 | TRBD2 | TRBV5-1 | few | CASSSGGGITDTQYF | TGCGCCAGCAGCTCTGGCGGGGGGATCACAGATACGCAGTATTTT
TRBJ2-1 | TRBD2 | TRBV9 | few | CASSFRLAGGTSYNEQFF | TGTGCCAGCAGCTTCCGACTAGCGGGAGGGACCTCCTACAATGAGCAGTTCTTC
TRBJ2-2 | TRBD1 | TRBV18 | few | CASSPQGTTGELFF | TGTGCCAGCTCGCCACAGGGGACCACCGGGGAGCTGTTTTTT
TRBJ1-3 | . | TRBV2 | few | CASTPGPGGSGNTIYF | TGTGCCAGCACCCCGGGGCCGGGTGGCTCTGGAAACACCATATATTTT
TRBJ1-5 | . | TRBV6-1 | many | CASRRSGETTYSNQPQHF | TGTGCCAGCAGGCGATCAGGGGAAACGACCTATAGCAATCAGCCCCAGCATTTT
TRBJ1-1 | TRBD1 | TRBV28 | many | CASSLQGGGTEAFF | TGTGCCAGCAGTCTTCAGGGGGGAGGGACTGAAGCTTTCTTT
TRBJ2-1 | TRBD2 | TRBV7-9 | many | CASSLEAGAQFF | TGTGCCAGCAGCTTAGAAGCGGGAGCACAGTTCTTC
TRBJ2-7 | TRBD2 | TRBV7-2 | . | CASSFSGNSGSYEQYF | TGTGCCAGCAGCTTTTCGGGAAATAGCGGGAGCTACGAGCAGTACTTC
TRBJ2-2 | . | TRBV18 | few | CASSLAPMNTGELFF | TGTGCCAGCTCATTGGCCCCCATGAACACCGGGGAGCTGTTTTTT
TRBJ2-5 | TRBD2 | TRBV7-9 | . | CASRDSGGYQETQYF | TGTGCCAGCAGAGATAGCGGGGGGTACCAAGAGACCCAGTACTTC
TRBJ1-5 | TRBD1 | TRBV7-9 | many | CASSVGGLDQPQHF | TGTGCCAGCAGCGTAGGGGGCTTGGATCAGCCCCAGCATTTT
TRBJ2-1 | TRBD2 | TRBV20-1 | . | CSARVGTSGYNEQFF | TGCAGTGCTAGAGTTGGGACTAGCGGATACAATGAGCAGTTCTTC
TRBJ2-2 | TRBD1 | TRBV3-1 | many | CASRQVTGPGELFF | TGTGCCAGCAGACAAGTGACAGGGCCCGGGGAGCTGTTTTTT
TRBJ1-5 | . | TRBV3-1 | many | CASSQDWGGQPQHF | TGTGCCAGCAGCCAAGATTGGGGGGGCCAGCCCCAGCATTTT
TRBJ2-5 | . | TRBV27 | . | CASSLFVGGRETQYF | TGTGCCAGCAGTTTATTCGTCGGGGGCCGGGAGACCCAGTACTTC
TRBJ2-7 | TRBD2 | TRBV2 | few | CASRASGRISYEQYF | TGTGCCAGCCGGGCTAGCGGGAGGATCTCCTACGAGCAGTACTTC
TRBJ1-2 | . | TRBV16 | . | CASSQHGARCTF | TGTGCCAGCAGCCAACACGGAGCAAGGTGCACCTTC
TRBJ1-2 | . | TRBV6-1 | . | CASSELDSRGYTF | TGTGCCAGCAGTGAGTTAGACAGTCGGGGCTACACCTTC
TRBJ2-1 | . | TRBV5-1 | many | CASSHDSPYNEQFF | TGCGCCAGCAGCCATGACAGTCCCTACAATGAGCAGTTCTTC
TRBJ2-3 | . | TRBV11-2 | few | CASSFRQSTDTQYF | TGTGCCAGCAGCTTTCGGCAGAGCACAGATACGCAGTATTTT
TRBJ2-1 | TRBD2 | TRBV28 | few | CASKTRGGRYMLNEQFF | TGTGCCAGCAAAACTCGAGGCGGGAGGTATATGTTAAATGAGCAGTTCTTC
TRBJ2-2 | . | TRBV24-1 | many | CATSNAGRGELFF | TGTGCCACCAGCAACGCAGGTCGAGGGGAGCTGTTTTTT